This TCR beta chain stems from a study of early T cells in non-severe SARS-CoV-2 infection. As for the study in general: Chains stayed unpaired after sequencing of bulk RNA from unsorted whole blood. Regarding the study as a whole: VDJdb-based matching was biased toward anti-spike CD8 responses and missed private and CD4 specificities.

Individual cDNA molecules received unique molecular identifiers during library preparation. TCRdb re-derived calls from the 5' RACE reads in MiXCR, one entry per CDR3 protein. The data show 17,000 or so distinct CDR3 sequences, around 6% seen once. The CDR3 runs to 14 residues. Germline loops: CDR1 LNHDA, CDR2 SQIVND (reference sequence). V trimming: 3 bases; J trimming: 2 bases; junction bases outside the gene matches: 4. There are a few counts of this clonotype. Its antigen is undetermined. The receptor comes from an adult who was a healthcare worker with PCR-confirmed SARS-CoV-2 infection or an uninfected control (not recorded which). This sequence joins TRBV19 and TRBJ2-7; TRBD1 aligns across 7 bases. The source was whole blood, collected at baseline. The CDR3 loop is CASSIRQGAYEQYF. Written as DNA, the CDR3 is TGTGCCAGTAGTATCAGACAGGGAGCCTACGAGCAGTACTTC. The entire variable domain, with the rest obtained from reference TRBV19 and TRBJ2-7, is as follows: DGGITQSPKYLFRKEGQNVTLSCEQNLNHDAMYWYRQDPGQGLRLIYYSQIVNDFQKGDIAEGYSVSREKKESFPLTVTSAQKNPTAFYLCASSIRQGAYEQYFGPGTRLTVT.